Presented here are 18 T cell receptor beta chains from one specimen sequenced in a study of cytomegalovirus exposure and HLA in healthy donors. The PCR ran on 60 Vbeta and 13 Jbeta primers. The assay was immunoSEQ multiplex PCR, and TCRdb's table has in-frame clones only and misses some. This table has fewer than 150,000 clones, around 85% appearing once. Specimen: PBMCs. These receptors all stem from a woman in her 30s in good health and CMV-seropositive.

The chain employs TRBV27 and TRBJ1-5; D remains ambiguous. The length of the CDR3 is 13 residues. Trimming left V 3 bases short and J 7 bases short, with 10 bases between. CDR1 and CDR2 (germline): MNHEY, SMNVEV (reference sequence). The CDR3 DNA reads as TGTGCCAGCAGTTTCGGGAATGGGCAGCCCCAGCATTTT. Amino acids: CASSFGNGQPQHF.

This clone came up a few times. V is TRBV2 and J is TRBJ2-5; a possible D gene is TRBD2 (6 bases). V lost 6 bases and J 2 bases, leaving 13 bases between the germline ends. The CDR3 has 14 amino acids. The germline CDR1 and CDR2 sequences are SNHLY and FYNNEI. The CDR3 loop reads CASRPGAGQETQYF. The CDR3 DNA follows: TGTGCCAGCAGACCCGGTGCGGGGCAAGAGACCCAGTACTTC.

CDR3: CASSFSSGGHNEQFF. The DNA of the CDR3 is TGTGCCAGCAGTTTTTCGTCAGGGGGCCACAATGAGCAGTTCTTC. The V and J genes are TRBV27 and TRBJ2-1; 8 bases are a match to TRBD1. From germline, CDR1 is MNHEY and CDR2 SMNVEV (reference sequence). The CDR3 loop spans 15 amino acids. J was trimmed by 5 bases and V by 3 bases; bases with no gene match: 6.

This clone was counted a single time. The chain couples TRBV4-2 to TRBJ2-7; D gene uncertain. CDR1 and CDR2 from the germline V gene are LGHNA and YNFKEQ. Trimming removed 4 bases at V and 4 bases at J, with 11 bases between. This CDR3 is 13 amino acids long. The CDR3: CASSPFSSYEQYF. The CDR3 DNA reads as TGTGCCAGCAGCCCCTTTAGTAGTTACGAGCAGTACTTC.

The J gene is TRBJ1-2, the V gene TRBV27; the match to TRBD1 covers 8 bases. The CDR3 covers 14 residues. The J segment lost 8 bases and the V segment lost 3 bases, leaving 8 bases of the junction unmatched. Germline V gene lookup returns CDR1 MNHEY and CDR2 SMNVEV (reference sequence). CDR3 residues: CASSLAQGVGGYTF. The DNA for the CDR3 is TGTGCCAGCAGTTTGGCACAGGGGGTAGGGGGCTACACCTTC.

The chain is built from TRBV5-1 and TRBJ1-4, with a weak D call TRBD1 (5 bases). CDR1 is SGHRS and CDR2 is YFSETQ in the germline V gene. V gave up 7 bases and J gave up 0 bases, with 28 bases separating them. There are 20 residues in the CDR3. CDR3: CASPPGRDSLYPTTNEKLFF. CDR3 in DNA: TGCGCCAGCCCACCGGGCCGGGACTCCCTCTACCCCACAACTAATGAAAAACTGTTTTTT.

V gene TRBV28 combines with J gene TRBJ2-3; a possible D gene is TRBD1 (6 bases). The CDR3 covers 14 residues. Germline-derived CDR1 and CDR2 are MDHEN and SYDVKM. V gave up 5 bases and J gave up 4 bases, with 13 bases separating them. DNA for the CDR3: TGTGCCAGCAGTCTTGACAGGTCCTCAGATACGCAGTATTTT. Protein product: CASSLDRSSDTQYF.

The genes are TRBV27 and TRBJ2-7, with unresolved D. The CDR3 is made up of 14 amino acids. Germline CDR1 MNHEY, CDR2 SMNVEV (reference sequence). Trimming stripped 8 bases from V and 1 base from J, with 15 bases between. The chain's CDR3 is CASPGGALSYEQYF. The DNA of the CDR3 is TGTGCCAGCCCTGGCGGCGCACTTTCCTACGAGCAGTACTTC.

Regarding this clone: This sample includes further DNA sequences coding for the same CDR3. V usage is TRBV7-3 and J usage is TRBJ1-1, with D maybe TRBD1 (5 bases). The CDR3 runs 13 residues. Per the germline V gene, CDR1 is SGHTA and CDR2 is FQGTGA. The V and J ends lost 2 bases and 1 base respectively, with 5 bases between them. The CDR3 DNA reads TGTGCCAGCAGCTTAGGACAGAACACTGAAGCTTTCTTT. It yields the protein CASSLGQNTEAFF.

The count of this clone is one. The chain is built from TRBV7-9 and TRBJ1-5, with 7 bases aligning to TRBD1. Unmatched junction bases numbered 7, after V lost 4 bases and J lost 7 bases. Germline V gene data show CDR1 as SEHNR and CDR2 as FQNEAQ (reference sequence). The CDR3 is 14 amino acids. In nucleotides, the CDR3 is TGTGCCAGCAGCTCCTCGACAGGGAACCAGCCCCAGCATTTT. Its translation is CASSSSTGNQPQHF.

In the case of this clone: Within the sample, other DNA sequences also encode this same CDR3. V is TRBV30 and J is TRBJ2-2; D not resolved. The length of the CDR3 is 14 residues. Deletions cut 0 bases from V and 5 bases from J, with 10 bases between. CDR1 GTSNPN and CDR2 SVGIG come from the germline V gene (reference sequence). The DNA of the CDR3 is TGTGCCTGGAGTGTATTAGAGGTTACCGGGGAGCTGTTTTTT. Amino acids: CAWSVLEVTGELFF.

This sequence joins TRBV18 and TRBJ2-7; no clear D gene. The CDR3 is 13 residues long. V lost 1 base and J 0 bases, leaving 4 bases between the germline ends. The V gene's germline CDR1 is KGHSH and CDR2 LQKENI. The CDR3: CASSPRSSYEQYF. CDR3 nucleotide sequence: TGTGCCAGCTCACCACGGAGCTCCTACGAGCAGTACTTC.

V gene TRBV5-1 combines with J gene TRBJ2-7; D unclear. The CDR3 loop spans 11 amino acids. CDR1 is SGHRS and CDR2 is YFSETQ in the germline V gene. The germline V and J ends were trimmed by 0 bases and 7 bases, with 5 bases remaining between them. CDR3 protein: CASSLVEEQYF. CDR3 DNA sequence: TGCGCCAGCAGCTTGGTCGAGGAGCAGTACTTC.

The chain uses TRBV5-4 and TRBJ1-4, with 7 bases aligning to TRBD1. The J segment lost 3 bases and the V segment lost 3 bases, leaving 8 bases of the junction unmatched. From germline, CDR1 is SGHNT and CDR2 YYREEE (reference sequence). This CDR3 is 16 amino acids long. The CDR3 DNA follows: TGTGCCAGCAGCTCGGAACAGGGGAGGCCTAATGAAAAACTGTTTTTT. As protein: CASSSEQGRPNEKLFF.

This rearrangement joins TRBV7-3 to TRBJ2-5, with unresolved D. V gave up 2 bases and J gave up 3 bases, with 10 bases separating them. CDR3 size: 14 residues. From germline, CDR1 is SGHTA and CDR2 FQGTGA. The chain's CDR3 is CASSLSWAEETQYF. For the CDR3, the DNA is TGTGCCAGCAGCTTATCATGGGCAGAAGAGACCCAGTACTTC.

Concerning this clone: Other nucleotide sequences in the sample specify the same CDR3. The chain recombines TRBV2 with TRBJ1-1; a possible D gene is TRBD1 (5 bases). Germline V gene lookup returns CDR1 SNHLY and CDR2 FYNNEI. Trimming shortened V by 7 bases and J by 8 bases, and 17 bases separated the two germline ends. This CDR3 region has 13 residues. The CDR3 DNA reads TGTGCCAGCAACGGGCTCCGGGGGACCGAAGCTTTCTTT. Its translation is CASNGLRGTEAFF.

The chain joins TRBV5-1 to TRBJ2-5; 14 bases map to TRBD2. CDR3 length: 18 amino acids. Trimming cost V 7 bases and J 2 bases; bases outside gene matches: 13. Germline CDR1 is SGHRS and CDR2 is YFSETQ. CDR3 amino acids: CASGPRTSGGQSQETQYF. DNA for the CDR3: TGCGCCAGCGGCCCGAGGACTAGCGGGGGGCAATCTCAAGAGACCCAGTACTTC.

CDR3 in DNA: TGTGCCAGCAGCTTTAAAACAGGGTCAACCGGGGAGCTGTTTTTT. Residues: CASSFKTGSTGELFF. The gene calls are TRBV12-1 and TRBJ2-2; TRBD1, the table's D call, lacks a check against the DNA. TRBV12-1 is noted as a pseudogene. This CDR3 region has 15 residues.